This passage covers 9 T cell receptor beta chains from one sample sequenced in a study of technical replicates of blood from a handful of donors. TCRdb's table, derived via immunoSEQ multiplex PCR, lists solely in-frame clones and lacks some. The repertoire holds 80,000 or so clones, with roughly 98% as singletons. The material sequenced was T cells isolated from PBMCs. The receptor set was obtained from a human donor in good health.

This chain links TRBV5-1 with TRBJ2-1; D is undetermined. CDR1 is SGHRS and CDR2 is YFSETQ in the germline V gene. Trimming left V 0 bases short and J 5 bases short, with 9 bases between. The CDR3 totals 14 residues. The CDR3, as DNA: TGCGCCAGCAGCTTGGTAGCTAGTAACAATGAGCAGTTCTTC. Translated, it gives CASSLVASNNEQFF.

Here the CDR3 DNA reads TGTGCCTGGAGTAGGGGGGGCGAGCAGTACTTC. Translated: CAWSRGGEQYF. This chain connects TRBV30 to TRBJ2-7; D might be TRBD2 (7 bases). Trimming took 2 bases from V and 6 from J, leaving 8 bases between them. The CDR3 extends over 11 amino acids. Germline CDR1 reads GTSNPN; CDR2 reads SVGIG (reference sequence).

The J gene is TRBJ2-5, the V gene TRBV4-1; no clear D. The CDR3 runs 12 residues. V was cut by 0 bases and J by 6 bases, with 5 bases left in between. Germline CDR1 is MGHRA and CDR2 is YSYEKL. CDR3 sequence reads: CASSQDLKTQYF. The CDR3 DNA is TGCGCCAGCAGCCAAGATCTAAAGACCCAGTACTTC.

This chain uses TRBV10-1 with TRBJ2-2; weak D call: TRBD1 (5 bases). V was trimmed by 4 bases and J by 3 bases, leaving 12 bases between them. Germline V gene data show CDR1 as WNHNN and CDR2 as SYGVQD (reference sequence). The CDR3 totals 15 residues. The CDR3 is CASSVSGPHTGELFF. CDR3 in DNA: TGCGCCAGCAGTGTTTCAGGGCCTCACACCGGGGAGCTGTTTTTT.

The CDR3 DNA is TGTGCCAGCAGTCCCGACAGGGCCTACGAGCAGTACTTC. Translated, it gives CASSPDRAYEQYF. V is TRBV28 and J is TRBJ2-7, with 7 bases identical to TRBD1. V was clipped by 5 bases and J by 2 bases; unmatched bases: 3. The CDR3 is 13 amino acids. Germline V lookup: CDR1 MDHEN, CDR2 SYDVKM.

In DNA, the CDR3 is TGTGCCTGGAGTCTCAGACAGAGGAACACTGAAGCTTTCTTT. It encodes CAWSLRQRNTEAFF. The chain has TRBV30 and TRBJ1-1; D is possibly TRBD1 (5 bases). The V gene lost 2 bases and the J gene lost 1 base, with 11 bases spanning the gap. This CDR3 region has 14 residues. Germline CDR1 reads GTSNPN; CDR2 reads SVGIG (reference sequence). The full variable domain, in which reference TRBV30 and TRBJ1-1 provide the parts outside the CDR3, is SQTIHQWPATLVQPVGSPLSLECTVEGTSNPNLYWYRQAAGRGLQLLFYSVGIGQISSEVPQNLSASRPQDRQFILSSKKLLLSDSGFYLCAWSLRQRNTEAFFGQGTRLTVV.

The chain recombines TRBV4-1 with TRBJ1-5; D remains unclear. This CDR3 has 14 residues. V was pared by 3 bases and J by 5 bases, with 11 bases between. Germline CDR1 reads MGHRA; CDR2 reads YSYEKL. The CDR3: CASSQGTLYQPQHF. The CDR3 bases are TGCGCCAGCAGCCAGGGCACCCTCTATCAGCCCCAGCATTTT.

The rearrangement uses TRBV11-2 and TRBJ1-2, with a possible D match to TRBD1 (5 bases). CDR3 length equals 14 residues. Germline lookup yields CDR1 SGHAT and CDR2 FQNNGV. Trimming shortened V by 0 bases and J by 8 bases, and 13 bases separated the two germline ends. The CDR3 DNA sequence: TGTGCCAGCAGCTTAGATCGGCCGGGACTCGGCTACACCTTC. This translates into CASSLDRPGLGYTF.

This sequence joins TRBV9 and TRBJ1-3, with 9 bases that match TRBD1. V was pared by 3 bases and J by 2 bases, with 9 bases of the junction left unmatched. Germline V gene data show CDR1 as SGDLS and CDR2 as YYNGEE. The CDR3 is 17 amino acids. The DNA for the CDR3 is TGTGCCAGCAGCGCCCAAGGACAGGGGCCCCCTGGAAACACCATATATTTT. Translating it yields CASSAQGQGPPGNTIYF.